Listed here are 17 T cell receptor beta chains from one sample, sequenced in a study of radiotherapy plus CTLA-4 blockade in lung cancer. The repertoire was sequenced with immunoSEQ multiplex PCR; TCRdb's copy has only in-frame clones and lacks some. Among 47,000 or so clones listed, more than 75% were seen once. The material sequenced was peripheral blood, taken from a patient treated with radiotherapy plus ipilimumab. The receptors here all came from a human donor with non-small cell lung cancer whose response to radiotherapy plus ipilimumab could not be evaluated.

The chain joins TRBV27 to TRBJ2-1; tentatively, D is TRBD2 (5 bases). This CDR3 has 13 amino acids. Trimming removed 6 bases at V and 4 bases at J, with 10 bases between. Germline-derived CDR1 and CDR2 are MNHEY and SMNVEV (reference sequence). The chain's CDR3 is CASSGNPYNEQFF. CDR3 nucleotides: TGTGCCAGCAGCGGGAACCCATACAATGAGCAGTTCTTC.

The chain links TRBV19 to TRBJ2-1; the D gene is possibly TRBD2 (6 bases). The V gene's germline CDR1 is LNHDA and CDR2 SQIVND (reference sequence). V was trimmed by 2 bases and J by 11 bases, leaving 13 bases between them. The CDR3 totals 13 residues. The CDR3 is CASSISRDLKQFF. The CDR3 DNA reads as TGTGCCAGTAGTATATCCCGGGACTTGAAGCAGTTCTTC.

The chain employs TRBV20-1 and TRBJ1-2, with D perhaps matching TRBD1 (5 bases). The CDR3 is 11 residues long. Per germline, CDR1 DFQATT and CDR2 SNEGSKA (reference sequence). Between the trimmed V and J ends, which lost 4 bases and 4 bases, there was a span of 7 bases. The CDR3 is CSATDSYGYTF. As DNA, the CDR3 is TGCAGTGCTACCGACAGCTATGGCTACACCTTC.

The rearrangement uses TRBV6-4 and TRBJ1-2; D unclear. The CDR3 runs 16 residues. Trimming removed 5 bases from V and 4 bases from J, with 20 bases in between. Germline CDR1 and CDR2: MRHNA and SNTAGT. The CDR3 DNA reads as TGTGCCAGCAGTCCCTTTCACCCGTCGGCAGGCTATGGCTACACCTTC. Its translation is CASSPFHPSAGYGYTF.

The chain joins TRBV29-1 to TRBJ2-1; D unresolved. CDR1 SQVTM and CDR2 ANQGSEA come from the germline V gene. V was pared by 7 bases and J by 0 bases, with 4 bases between. The CDR3 sequence is 11 residues long. In DNA, the CDR3 is TGCAGCGGGAGCTCCTACAATGAGCAGTTCTTC. Its translation: CSGSSYNEQFF.

This chain connects TRBV6-6 to TRBJ2-3, with TRBD1 identical over 10 bases. CDR3 length: 15 amino acids. Trimming cost V 3 bases and J 4 bases; bases outside gene matches: 4. The V gene's germline CDR1 is MNHNY and CDR2 SVGAGI (reference sequence). The CDR3 reads CASSYLGQGADTQYF. The CDR3 bases are TGTGCCAGCAGTTATCTAGGACAGGGGGCAGATACGCAGTATTTT.

The chain uses TRBV18 and TRBJ2-3; 13 nucleotides line up with TRBD2. Germline values: CDR1 KGHSH, CDR2 LQKENI. V was clipped by 4 bases and J by 4 bases; unmatched bases: 8. CDR3 length: 17 amino acids. CDR3 protein: CASSRRLAGGSADTQYF. The CDR3 bases are TGTGCCAGCTCACGACGACTAGCGGGAGGTTCTGCAGATACGCAGTATTTT.

The CDR3 is CASSPFPRGNTEAFF. CDR3 bases: TGTGCCAGCAGTCCCTTTCCGCGGGGGAACACTGAAGCTTTCTTT. The V call is TRBV6-6, the J call TRBJ1-1; D is ambiguous. The CDR3 contains 15 residues. V dropped 5 bases and J dropped 1 base, with 14 bases sitting between them. The germline V gene encodes CDR1 MNHNY and CDR2 SVGAGI (reference sequence).

This rearrangement joins TRBV7-2 to TRBJ2-5; 7 bases fit TRBD1. The CDR3 has 13 residues. The germline CDR1 and CDR2 sequences are SGHTA and FQGNSA. V shed 5 bases, J shed 4 bases, and the junction held 4 bases outside the gene matches. CDR3 DNA: TGTGCCAGCAGCGACAGGGTTACAGAGACCCAGTACTTC. Translating it yields CASSDRVTETQYF. Variable domain in full (rest from reference TRBV7-2 and TRBJ2-5): GAGVSQSPSNKVTEKGKDVELRCDPISGHTALYWYRQSLGQGLEFLIYFQGNSAPDKSGLPSDRFSAERTGGSVSTLTIQRTQQEDSAVYLCASSDRVTETQYFGPGTRLLVL.

This rearrangement joins TRBV4-3 to TRBJ2-1, with 15 bases aligning to TRBD2. Per the germline V gene, CDR1 is LGHNA and CDR2 is YSLEER. Trimming removed 4 bases from V and 7 bases from J; junction bases left unmatched: 14. CDR3 length: 19 amino acids. The CDR3, as DNA: TGCGCCAGCAGCCCGTCAGGGGGACTAGCGGGAGGCGGGGGGAATGAGCAGTTCTTC. Protein: CASSPSGGLAGGGGNEQFF.

This clone was seen a few times. V is TRBV28 and J is TRBJ1-1, with D maybe TRBD1 (5 bases). Trimming removed 4 bases from V and 6 bases from J, with 18 bases in between. This CDR3 comprises 15 residues. Germline V gene data show CDR1 as MDHEN and CDR2 as SYDVKM. CDR3 sequence reads: CASSYLRQGGSEAFF. Written as DNA, the CDR3 is TGTGCCAGCAGTTACCTTCGCCAGGGTGGGTCTGAAGCTTTCTTT.

The rearrangement links TRBV28 to TRBJ2-7; 9 bases line up with TRBD1. The CDR3 covers 15 residues. J gave up 2 bases and V 6 bases, and 8 bases lay outside the gene matches. CDR1 is MDHEN, CDR2 SYDVKM, per germline. CDR3 amino acids: CASRGGGTGTYEQYF. The CDR3 DNA reads TGTGCCAGCAGGGGAGGGGGGACAGGGACCTACGAGCAGTACTTC.

The gene calls are TRBV14 and TRBJ2-2; D is perhaps TRBD2 (6 bases). This CDR3 spans 16 amino acids. Germline assignment: CDR1 SGHDN and CDR2 FVKESK. Trimming cost V 4 bases and J 1 base, with 13 bases left between them. The DNA for the CDR3 is TGTGCCAGCAGCCGTGTTGCGGGGCTGAACACCGGGGAGCTGTTTTTT. Amino acids: CASSRVAGLNTGELFF.

This chain connects TRBV7-8 to TRBJ2-2; D possibly corresponds to TRBD2 (5 bases). V was trimmed by 0 bases and J by 5 bases, leaving 13 bases between them. Germline V gives CDR1 SGHVS, CDR2 FQNEAQ. There are 16 residues in the CDR3. The CDR3 here is CASSLAPGSHTGELFF. The CDR3 nucleotides read TGTGCCAGCAGCTTAGCCCCGGGAAGTCATACCGGGGAGCTGTTTTTT.

The gene calls are TRBV19 and TRBJ1-1, with D possibly being TRBD1 (6 bases). The germline V and J ends were trimmed by 5 bases and 7 bases, with 20 bases remaining between them. Germline CDR1 and CDR2: LNHDA and SQIVND (reference sequence). The CDR3 sequence is 15 residues long. The CDR3 region is CASSSEGGLDDEAFF. DNA for the CDR3: TGTGCCAGTAGTTCAGAAGGGGGACTAGACGATGAAGCTTTCTTT.

This sequence joins TRBV4-3 and TRBJ2-7, with 9 positions matching TRBD1. The CDR3 sequence is 16 residues long. J was trimmed by 1 base and V by 0 bases; bases with no gene match: 4. The germline gives CDR1 LGHNA, CDR2 YSLEER. The CDR3 loop reads CASSQDSGTGSYEQYF. In DNA form, the CDR3 reads TGCGCCAGCAGCCAAGACTCAGGGACAGGGTCCTACGAGCAGTACTTC.

The chain joins TRBV5-8 to TRBJ2-2, with D possibly being TRBD2 (6 bases). Germline lookup yields CDR1 SGHTS and CDR2 YDEGEE. V was pared by 0 bases and J by 3 bases, with 9 bases between. The CDR3 contains 15 residues. For the CDR3, the DNA is TGTGCCAGCAGCTTGGCTGGGGGGTACACCGGGGAGCTGTTTTTT. This translates into CASSLAGGYTGELFF.